This T cell receptor beta chain was identified during a study of shared clonotypes between healthy human individuals. This table comes from immunoSEQ multiplex PCR, and its TCRdb copy is limited to in-frame clones, with some not included. The sample consists of hundreds of thousands of clones, 60% to 80% of them appearing once. In this sample, this clone turned up once. The likely explanation is a read error, given a far larger clone one base away. The sample contains more than one DNA sequence encoding this CDR3. The germline CDR1 and CDR2 sequences are MNHEY and SVGAGI. The CDR3 has 15 residues. V was cut by 2 bases and J by 0 bases, with 8 bases left in between.

The rearrangement joins TRBV6-5 to TRBJ1-5, with a weak D call TRBD1 (6 bases). This clonotype originated in a woman aged 40 to 55 in good health. Some clones in this sample may be carry-over from other donors' samples. The source material was PBMCs. Written as DNA, the CDR3 is TGTGCCAGCAGTTACGGGGGCTATAGCAATCAGCCCCAGCATTTT. Translation: CASSYGGYSNQPQHF.